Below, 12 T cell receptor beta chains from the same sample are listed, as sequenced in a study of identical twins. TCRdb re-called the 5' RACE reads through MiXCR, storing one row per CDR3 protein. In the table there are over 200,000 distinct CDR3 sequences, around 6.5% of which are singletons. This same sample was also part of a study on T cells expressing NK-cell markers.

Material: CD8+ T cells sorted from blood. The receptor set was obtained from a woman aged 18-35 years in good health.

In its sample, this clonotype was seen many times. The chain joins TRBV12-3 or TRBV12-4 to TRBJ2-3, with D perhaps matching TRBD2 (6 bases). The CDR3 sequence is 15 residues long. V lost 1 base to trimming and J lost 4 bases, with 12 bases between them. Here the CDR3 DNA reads TGTGCCAGCAGTTTAGTGGTGGGGGGACCAGATACGCAGTATTTT. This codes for CASSLVVGGPDTQYF.

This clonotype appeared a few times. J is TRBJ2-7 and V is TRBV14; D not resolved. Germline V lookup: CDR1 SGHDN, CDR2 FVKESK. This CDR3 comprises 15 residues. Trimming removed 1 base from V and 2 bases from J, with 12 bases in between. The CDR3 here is CASSQGMASTYEQYF. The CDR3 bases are TGTGCCAGCAGCCAAGGTATGGCTTCAACCTACGAGCAGTACTTC.

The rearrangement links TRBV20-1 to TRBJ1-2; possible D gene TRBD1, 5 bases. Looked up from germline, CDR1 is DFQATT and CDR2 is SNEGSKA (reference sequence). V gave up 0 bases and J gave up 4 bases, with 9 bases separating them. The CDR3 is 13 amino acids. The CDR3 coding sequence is TGCAGTGCTAGAGAATGGGACGGCTATGGCTACACCTTC. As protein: CSAREWDGYGYTF.

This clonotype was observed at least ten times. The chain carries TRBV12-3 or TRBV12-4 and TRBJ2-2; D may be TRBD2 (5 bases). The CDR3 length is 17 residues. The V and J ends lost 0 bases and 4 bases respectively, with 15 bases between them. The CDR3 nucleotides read TGTGCCAGCAGTTTAGCACTCTTCGCGGACTTCACCGGGGAGCTGTTTTTT. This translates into CASSLALFADFTGELFF.

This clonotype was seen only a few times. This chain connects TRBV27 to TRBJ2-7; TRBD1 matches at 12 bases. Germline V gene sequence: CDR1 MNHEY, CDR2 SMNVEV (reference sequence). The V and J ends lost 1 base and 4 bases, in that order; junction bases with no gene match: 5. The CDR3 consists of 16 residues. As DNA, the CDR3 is TGTGCCAGCAGTTTATGGGGACAGGGGGCAAGGTACGAGCAGTACTTC. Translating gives CASSLWGQGARYEQYF.

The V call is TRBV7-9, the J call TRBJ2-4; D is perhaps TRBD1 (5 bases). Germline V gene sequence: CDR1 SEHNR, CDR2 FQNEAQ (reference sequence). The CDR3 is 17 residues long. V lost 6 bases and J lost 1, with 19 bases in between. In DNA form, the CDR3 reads TGTGCCAGCAGGCCCTCAGGAACCCGACAGGCCAAAAACATTCAGTACTTC. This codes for CASRPSGTRQAKNIQYF.

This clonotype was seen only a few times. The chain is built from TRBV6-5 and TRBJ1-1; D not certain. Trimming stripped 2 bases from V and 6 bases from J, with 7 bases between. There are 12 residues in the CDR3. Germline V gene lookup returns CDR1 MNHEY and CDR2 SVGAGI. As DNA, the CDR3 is TGTGCCAGCAGTTACCTCGGGGCTGAAGCTTTCTTT. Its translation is CASSYLGAEAFF.

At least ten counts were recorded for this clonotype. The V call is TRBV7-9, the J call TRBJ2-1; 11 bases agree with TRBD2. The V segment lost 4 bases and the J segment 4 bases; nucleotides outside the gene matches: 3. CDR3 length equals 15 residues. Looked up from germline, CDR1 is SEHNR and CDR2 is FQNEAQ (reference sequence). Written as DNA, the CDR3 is TGTGCCAGCAGCTCTAGCGGGGGGCGATACAATGAGCAGTTCTTC. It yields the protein CASSSSGGRYNEQFF.

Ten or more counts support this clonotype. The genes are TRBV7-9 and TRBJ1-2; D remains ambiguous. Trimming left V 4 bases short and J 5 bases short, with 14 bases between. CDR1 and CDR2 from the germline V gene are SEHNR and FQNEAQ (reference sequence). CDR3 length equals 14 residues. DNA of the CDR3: TGTGCCAGCAGCTCCCCCTCCGGGTTGTATGGCTACACCTTC. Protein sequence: CASSSPSGLYGYTF.

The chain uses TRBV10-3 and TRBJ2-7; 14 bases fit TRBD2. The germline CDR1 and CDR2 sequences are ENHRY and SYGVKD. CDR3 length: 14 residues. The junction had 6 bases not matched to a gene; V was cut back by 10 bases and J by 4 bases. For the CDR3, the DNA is TGTGCCACCGCCGGGACTAGCGGGAGTTACGAGCAGTACTTC. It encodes CATAGTSGSYEQYF.

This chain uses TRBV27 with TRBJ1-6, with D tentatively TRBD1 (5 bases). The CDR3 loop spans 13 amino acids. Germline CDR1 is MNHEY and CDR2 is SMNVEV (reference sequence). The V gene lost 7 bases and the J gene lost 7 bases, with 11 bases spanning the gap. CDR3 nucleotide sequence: TGTGCCAGCACTTGGGGGAGGAATTCACCCCTCCACTTT. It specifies CASTWGRNSPLHF.

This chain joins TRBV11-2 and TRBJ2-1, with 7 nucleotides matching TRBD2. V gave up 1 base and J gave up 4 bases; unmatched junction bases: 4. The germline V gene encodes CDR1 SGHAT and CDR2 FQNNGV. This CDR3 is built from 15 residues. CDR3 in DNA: TGTGCCAGCAGCTTAGCGCCTAGCGGATACAATGAGCAGTTCTTC. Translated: CASSLAPSGYNEQFF. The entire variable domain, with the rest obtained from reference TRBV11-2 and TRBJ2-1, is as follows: EAGVAQSPRYKIIEKRQSVAFWCNPISGHATLYWYQQILGQGPKLLIQFQNNGVVDDSQLPKDRFSAERLKGVDSTLKIQPAKLEDSAVYLCASSLAPSGYNEQFFGPGTRLTVL.